Included here is one T cell receptor beta chain sequence, with context. Its specificity is unknown. CDR1 is MNHEY and CDR2 is SVGAGI in the germline V gene. Trimming took 3 bases from V and 6 from J, leaving 12 bases between them. This CDR3 spans 13 amino acids. The sample comes from a study of monozygotic twins with cystic fibrosis. Whole-study findings and limits: Clonality was generally low (median roughly 0.01), higher in the most severe patients. Co-twins had the most similar V usage for 13 of 16 pairs, J for 8. Nucleotide-identical clonotype sharing was significantly higher within monozygotic CF twin pairs than between unrelated CF individuals.

The assay was immunoSEQ multiplex PCR, and TCRdb's table has in-frame clones only and misses some. The table lists about 15,000 clones, approximately 92% of them singletons, with approximately 9.1% in the top ten. The specimen was blood. The clonotype originates from a girl aged 2 to 10 with cystic fibrosis. This chain connects TRBV6-5 to TRBJ2-7, with D hard to call. The CDR3 is CASSYLGAREQYF. The CDR3 DNA reads TGTGCCAGCAGTTATCTCGGCGCCCGCGAGCAGTACTTC.